The 13 T cell receptor beta chains in this list originate from one sample, sequenced in a study of cytomegalovirus exposure and HLA in healthy donors. The PCR had 60 Vbeta and 13 Jbeta primers. The repertoire was sequenced with immunoSEQ multiplex PCR; TCRdb's copy has only in-frame clones and lacks some. The sample contains under 200,000 clones, 70% to 80% of which appear only once. Sequenced sample: PBMCs. The receptors originated from a man in his fifties or sixties in good health and CMV-seronegative.

CDR3 sequence (DNA): TGTGCCACCCAGGTAGGGGGCCAAGAGACCCAGTACTTC. Translating it yields CATQVGGQETQYF. The chain recombines TRBV10-3 with TRBJ2-5; possibly TRBD1 for D (6 bases). V was clipped by 10 bases and J by 1 base, with 13 bases between them. From germline, CDR1 is ENHRY and CDR2 SYGVKD. This CDR3 spans 13 amino acids.

The chain joins TRBV6-1 to TRBJ1-3; TRBD1 matches 8 bases. The CDR3 contains 15 residues. Germline V lookup: CDR1 MNHNS, CDR2 SASEGT. J was trimmed by 5 bases and V by 6 bases; bases with no gene match: 9. CDR3: CASSNGQGGRNTIYF. Written as DNA, the CDR3 is TGTGCCAGCAGCAACGGACAGGGCGGCAGAAACACCATATATTTT.

The chain employs TRBV28 and TRBJ2-1; 7 nucleotides agree with TRBD2. Germline V gives CDR1 MDHEN, CDR2 SYDVKM. The CDR3 length is 13 residues. Unmatched junction bases numbered 6, after V lost 7 bases and J lost 6 bases. The CDR3: CASTAGLFNEQFF. The DNA of the CDR3 is TGTGCCAGCACCGCGGGACTATTCAATGAGCAGTTCTTC.

The rearrangement uses TRBV7-9 and TRBJ1-3; TRBD1 matches 7 bases. V shed 7 bases, J shed 6 bases, and the junction held 6 bases outside the gene matches. The germline V gene encodes CDR1 SEHNR and CDR2 FQNEAQ (reference sequence). The CDR3 is 13 amino acids. This CDR3 reads CASKGAGSNTIYF. CDR3 nucleotide sequence: TGTGCCAGCAAGGGGGCAGGATCAAACACCATATATTTT.

This chain links TRBV19 with TRBJ2-7; a weak D match, TRBD1 (5 bases). Germline assignment: CDR1 LNHDA and CDR2 SQIVND (reference sequence). This CDR3 spans 13 amino acids. The germline V and J ends were trimmed by 5 bases and 4 bases, with 12 bases remaining between them. The CDR3 nucleotides are TGTGCCAGTAGTCTCACGAACAGGTACGAGCAGTACTTC. Protein: CASSLTNRYEQYF. Using reference TRBV19 and TRBJ2-7 for the parts outside the CDR3, the full variable domain is DGGITQSPKYLFRKEGQNVTLSCEQNLNHDAMYWYRQDPGQGLRLIYYSQIVNDFQKGDIAEGYSVSREKKESFPLTVTSAQKNPTAFYLCASSLTNRYEQYFGPGTRLTVT.

In its sample, this clone was seen once. Other DNA sequences within the sample encode an identical CDR3. V and J are TRBV5-4 and TRBJ2-2, with TRBD1 matching 8 bases. Germline lookup yields CDR1 SGHNT and CDR2 YYREEE (reference sequence). This CDR3 has 15 amino acids. After removal of 3 bases from V and 5 bases from J, the junction contained 6 bases not matched to a gene. CDR3 in amino acids: CASSSGTGVTGELFF. The CDR3 DNA follows: TGTGCCAGCAGCTCCGGGACAGGAGTTACCGGGGAGCTGTTTTTT. The variable domain in full, with the rest retrieved from reference TRBV5-4 and TRBJ2-2, is ETGVTQSPTHLIKTRGQQVTLRCSSQSGHNTVSWYQQALGQGPQFIFQYYREEENGRGNFPPRFSGLQFPNYSSELNVNALELDDSALYLCASSSGTGVTGELFFGEGSRLTVL.

This clone was found a few times. V usage is TRBV25-1 and J usage is TRBJ2-2, with 8 bases matching TRBD1. CDR1 is MGHDK, CDR2 SYGVNS, per germline. The CDR3 sequence is 17 residues long. With V trimmed by 5 bases and J by 3 bases, 11 bases remained unmatched. Here the CDR3 DNA reads TGTGCCAGCAGTACGCCCGAGCAGGGGGCTCACACCGGGGAGCTGTTTTTT. Its translation is CASSTPEQGAHTGELFF.

This clone has a handful of counts. The V and J genes are TRBV30 and TRBJ2-5, with TRBD2 as a possible D gene (6 bases). The CDR3 extends over 12 amino acids. Trimming shortened V by 5 bases and J by 2 bases, and 9 bases separated the two germline ends. Germline assignment: CDR1 GTSNPN and CDR2 SVGIG (reference sequence). CDR3 region: CAWGLNQETQYF. The CDR3 coding sequence is TGTGCCTGGGGACTAAATCAAGAGACCCAGTACTTC.

The V call is TRBV19, the J call TRBJ2-7; perhaps TRBD1 as D (6 bases). CDR3 length equals 15 residues. Trimming pared 5 bases from V and 2 bases from J, leaving 16 bases between. Germline V gene data show CDR1 as LNHDA and CDR2 as SQIVND (reference sequence). DNA of the CDR3: TGTGCCAGTAGTTCACCTGGGACATTACCCTACGAGCAGTACTTC. Translating it yields CASSSPGTLPYEQYF.

The genes are TRBV6-4 and TRBJ2-7, with 9 bases that match TRBD1. The CDR3 is 13 amino acids. Germline V lookup: CDR1 MRHNA, CDR2 SNTAGT. With 6 bases clipped from V and 6 bases from J, the junction kept 6 bases outside the gene matches. The CDR3 DNA reads TGTGCCAGCAGCGCGGACAGGGGAGGCGAGCAGTACTTC. Its translation is CASSADRGGEQYF.

This clone has more than one count but fewer than ten. The V and J genes are TRBV5-4 and TRBJ2-3, with 11 positions matching TRBD2. CDR1 is SGHNT and CDR2 is YYREEE in the germline V gene (reference sequence). This CDR3 comprises 16 residues. V gave up 0 bases and J gave up 7 bases; unmatched junction bases: 7. CDR3: CASSLEVAGGRNTQYF. Written as DNA, the CDR3 is TGTGCCAGCAGCTTGGAGGTAGCGGGGGGGCGGAATACGCAGTATTTT.

This sequence joins TRBV5-4 and TRBJ2-7; 12 nucleotides match TRBD2. The germline CDR1 and CDR2 sequences are SGHNT and YYREEE (reference sequence). The CDR3 consists of 15 residues. V trimming: 2 bases; J trimming: 4 bases; junction bases outside the gene matches: 4. CDR3 sequence: CASSLLAGGRYEQYF. The CDR3 DNA follows: TGTGCCAGCAGCTTACTAGCGGGAGGAAGGTACGAGCAGTACTTC.

The rearrangement links TRBV5-4 to TRBJ2-2, with TRBD2 identical over 9 bases. This CDR3 has 17 residues. In germline, CDR1 is SGHNT, CDR2 YYREEE (reference sequence). Losses at the gene ends were 0 bases for V and 5 bases for J; bases not matched to a gene: 8. CDR3 DNA sequence: TGTGCCAGCAGCTTGGGCGGGGGACTAGCCAGAACCGGGGAGCTGTTTTTT. Protein product: CASSLGGGLARTGELFF.